The present T cell receptor beta chain was sequenced within a study of blood T cell repertoires in COVID-19 (dated by TCRdb to about 2020). Context from the whole study: The collaborator samples originated in the United States, Italy and Spain and spanned the acute and convalescent phases of COVID-19. The material from the prospective study consisted of cDNA or gDNA derived from T cells, B-cell-depleted T cells, or PBMCs. The dataset comprised deeply sampled blood TCRbeta repertoires from subjects exposed to, actively infected with, or recovered from COVID-19. A freely available public database, intended as a resource for researchers studying the immune response to SARS-CoV-2, is where the repertoires were released. Samples came from the ongoing ImmuneRACE study (first 160 participants) plus 1,254 subjects from 6 global collaborators. Sample metadata almost always included a de-identified subject ID, COVID-19 status, age in years and sex. Where available, HLA class I and class II types were obtained from metadata supplied by the sample provider rather than from assay-based typing. Overall study outcomes, separate from this receptor: The amount of clinical and demographic metadata varied by source and participant and was provided uncurated.

TCRbeta CDR3 regions were amplified from genomic DNA using the immunoSEQ Assay, a bias-controlled multiplex PCR. In the original analysis: The number of nucleated cells in each sample was estimated from the amplification of reference gene primers within the assay. To quantify the absolute abundance of each unique TCRbeta CDR3 rearrangement, sequence reads were collapsed and filtered. Productive Simpson clonality was computed per sample as the square root of Simpson's diversity index over productive rearrangements. TCRdb mirrors the immuneACCESS table, restricted to in-frame sequences. Some clones are absent from its copies; in checked studies, under half trace to an unresolved V gene, and the reason for the others is unknown. The V and J calls and the clone size are those of that table, but D and trimming were determined from the DNA. This sample gives a few hundred thousand clones in total; approximately 88% of them show up just once. Of the sample, more than 0.95% falls within the top ten clones.

Whole blood was collected in K2EDTA tubes by collaborating institutions according to the institutions' own protocols. For TCRbeta analysis, collaborators shipped samples as frozen whole blood, isolated PBMCs, or DNA extracted from either of those sample types. Remarks on this clone: Its antigen is unknown. No much larger clone is present one base from it, and per-base qualities are unavailable.

The source of this sequence is a man aged 40-49 years with acute or convalescent COVID-19. The sample taken for sequencing was peripheral blood.

The nucleotides are TGTGCCAGCAGCTTACCTAGCGGCCACTACGAGCAGTACTTC. Translated, it reads CASSLPSGHYEQYF. The V gene is TRBV11-2 and the J gene is TRBJ2-7, with TRBD2 matching 7 junction bases. Per the germline V gene, SGHAT is the CDR1 and FQNNGV is the CDR2. Counted from cysteine to phenylalanine, this CDR3 has 14 amino acids. Only CDR3 DNA is held: 42 bases, read in frame from base 1. Trimming accounts for 2 bases at V and 3 bases at J, while the number of junction bases matched to no gene is 4.